This TCR beta chain was captured by sequencing in a study of identical twins. Using its own MiXCR run on the 5' RACE reads, TCRdb lists one record per CDR3 protein. The sample yields 1.5 million to 2 million distinct CDR3 sequences, around a third seen once. Per germline, CDR1 MGHRA and CDR2 YSYEKL. The CDR3 is made up of 16 amino acids. Germline trimming cut 1 base from V and 2 bases from J; bases unmatched to any gene: 5. The genes are TRBV4-1 and TRBJ2-1, with TRBD2 matching over 7 bases. Sequenced: cord blood. The TCR comes from a newborn girl in good health. As DNA, the CDR3 is TGCGCCAGCAGCCAAGTTAAGGGGAGGGCCTACAATGAGCAGTTCTTC. It translates to CASSQVKGRAYNEQFF.